Following are 27 T cell receptor beta chains from one sample sequenced in a study of blood T cell repertoires in COVID-19. This table comes from immunoSEQ multiplex PCR, and its TCRdb copy is limited to in-frame clones, with some not included. The sample has 150,000 to 200,000 clones, about 87% seen once. Sequenced material: peripheral blood. The receptors shown here come from a man aged 35 to 55 with active or convalescent COVID-19.

The chain combines TRBV5-1 with TRBJ2-5; D uncertain. With 0 bases removed from V and 1 base from J, the gap between germline ends came to 22 bases. The CDR3 is made up of 19 amino acids. CDR1 SGHRS and CDR2 YFSETQ come from the germline V gene. The CDR3 is CASSLDLASRVSFQETQYF. The CDR3 nucleotides read TGCGCCAGCAGCTTGGATTTAGCCTCCCGGGTTTCCTTCCAAGAGACCCAGTACTTC.

The chain recombines TRBV4-1 with TRBJ1-1; no firm D call. Trimming cost V 5 bases and J 1 base, with 14 bases left between them. The CDR3 sequence is 15 residues long. The germline CDR1 and CDR2 sequences are MGHRA and YSYEKL. For the CDR3, the DNA is TGCGCCAGCAGCATACAGAGAGCCGGGAACACTGAAGCTTTCTTT. Translating gives CASSIQRAGNTEAFF.

The CDR3 sequence: CAIRGAGGLGEQYF. In nucleotides, the CDR3 is TGTGCCATCAGAGGAGCGGGGGGGCTGGGCGAGCAGTACTTC. The chain links TRBV10-3 to TRBJ2-7, with 10 bases lining up with TRBD2. CDR1 is ENHRY, CDR2 SYGVKD, per germline. This CDR3 is built from 14 residues. The J segment lost 6 bases and the V segment lost 6 bases, leaving 8 bases of the junction unmatched.

This chain connects TRBV5-1 to TRBJ1-3; 8 bases map to TRBD1. This CDR3 spans 16 amino acids. V was clipped by 4 bases and J by 0 bases; unmatched bases: 6. CDR1 is SGHRS and CDR2 is YFSETQ in the germline V gene. DNA for the CDR3: TGCGCCAGCAGCGCGGGGACAGGAAACTCTGGAAACACCATATATTTT. It translates to CASSAGTGNSGNTIYF.

The chain joins TRBV11-1 to TRBJ2-2; 8 bases are shared with TRBD2. Germline CDR1 and CDR2: SGHAT and FQDESV (reference sequence). Germline trimming cut 5 bases from V and 4 bases from J; bases unmatched to any gene: 9. CDR3 length: 16 residues. The CDR3, as DNA: TGTGCCAGCAGCCTCGGGACTAGGTTAGGCACCGGGGAGCTGTTTTTT. This codes for CASSLGTRLGTGELFF.

The chain combines TRBV9 with TRBJ2-7; D is undetermined. The germline V gene has CDR1 SGDLS and CDR2 YYNGEE. The CDR3 totals 13 residues. Deletions cut 0 bases from V and 7 bases from J, with 11 bases between. CDR3 in DNA: TGTGCCAGCAGCGTAGAACCAACCCGGGAGCAGTACTTC. Residues: CASSVEPTREQYF.

This clone was counted a single time. J is TRBJ1-1 and V is TRBV5-1; no definite D call. From germline, CDR1 is SGHRS and CDR2 YFSETQ. Trimming left V 2 bases short and J 8 bases short, with 7 bases between. The CDR3 has 11 amino acids. The CDR3 nucleotides are TGCGCCAGCAGCTTCGGACTGGAAGCTTTCTTT. Protein sequence: CASSFGLEAFF.

J is TRBJ1-5 and V is TRBV4-1; TRBD1 might be the D (6 bases). V shed 1 base and J shed 4 bases, with 17 bases lying between them. The CDR3 is made up of 17 amino acids. Germline V gene sequence: CDR1 MGHRA, CDR2 YSYEKL. The CDR3 nucleotides are TGCGCCAGCAGCCAAGGGACAGCCTCAACGGGGAATCAGCCCCAGCATTTT. It encodes CASSQGTASTGNQPQHF.

The rearrangement joins TRBV18 to TRBJ1-6; 10 bases are a match to TRBD1. Trimming cost V 3 bases and J 4 bases; bases outside gene matches: 3. The CDR3 spans 16 residues. Germline V gives CDR1 KGHSH, CDR2 LQKENI. The chain's CDR3 is CASSPPGQGYNSPLHF. The DNA of the CDR3 is TGTGCCAGCTCACCCCCGGGACAGGGGTATAATTCACCCCTCCACTTT.

In nucleotides, the CDR3 is TGTGCCAGCAGCCCCCCCGAGGGGGTAGAGAACACCGGGGAGCTGTTTTTT. It is translated as CASSPPEGVENTGELFF. This chain uses TRBV7-9 with TRBJ2-2; possible D gene TRBD1, 6 bases. This CDR3 comprises 17 residues. CDR1 is SEHNR, CDR2 FQNEAQ, per germline (reference sequence). Deletions cut 5 bases from V and 1 base from J, with 17 bases between.

This clone came up many times. The chain carries TRBV19 and TRBJ1-5, with 8 bases fitting TRBD1. The germline V gene has CDR1 LNHDA and CDR2 SQIVND (reference sequence). This CDR3 comprises 16 residues. Trimming cost V 4 bases and J 3 bases; bases outside gene matches: 8. The CDR3 here is CASSTRQGSVNQPQHF. The CDR3 region has the DNA TGTGCCAGTAGTACCAGACAGGGGTCGGTCAATCAGCCCCAGCATTTT. Full variable domain (outside the CDR3, taken from reference TRBV19 and TRBJ1-5): DGGITQSPKYLFRKEGQNVTLSCEQNLNHDAMYWYRQDPGQGLRLIYYSQIVNDFQKGDIAEGYSVSREKKESFPLTVTSAQKNPTAFYLCASSTRQGSVNQPQHFGDGTRLSIL.

The chain carries TRBV30 and TRBJ1-6; D is ambiguous. The V and J ends lost 1 base and 7 bases respectively, with 8 bases between them. Per germline, CDR1 GTSNPN and CDR2 SVGIG (reference sequence). The CDR3 length is 13 residues. This CDR3 is CAWSGGNNSPLHF. The CDR3 nucleotides are TGTGCCTGGAGTGGAGGGAACAATTCACCCCTCCACTTT.

The J gene is TRBJ1-1, the V gene TRBV10-3, with TRBD1 matching over 10 bases. Germline CDR1 ENHRY, CDR2 SYGVKD. The junction had 4 bases not matched to a gene; V was cut back by 8 bases and J by 1 base. CDR3 length equals 14 residues. CDR3 DNA sequence: TGTGCCATCGGACAGGGGGATAAGAACACTGAAGCTTTCTTT. Protein product: CAIGQGDKNTEAFF.

This sequence joins TRBV7-9 and TRBJ1-2, with TRBD1 identical over 11 bases. The CDR3 is 16 residues long. CDR1 and CDR2 from the germline V gene are SEHNR and FQNEAQ (reference sequence). V shed 5 bases and J 5 bases; nucleotides not matched to a gene: 10. CDR3 nucleotide sequence: TGTGCCAGCAGCAAGAACCACGGGACAGGGGGTTATGGCTACACCTTC. Amino acid sequence: CASSKNHGTGGYGYTF.

The rearrangement links TRBV11-2 to TRBJ1-1; TRBD1 is a possible D gene (6 bases). Trimming shortened V by 5 bases and J by 0 bases, and 13 bases separated the two germline ends. This CDR3 region has 15 residues. Germline V lookup: CDR1 SGHAT, CDR2 FQNNGV. The CDR3 is CASSTMTGMNTEAFF. In DNA form, the CDR3 reads TGTGCCAGCAGCACCATGACAGGTATGAACACTGAAGCTTTCTTT.

This rearrangement joins TRBV27 to TRBJ2-1; D is possibly TRBD2 (5 bases). The CDR3 totals 14 residues. The germline V gene has CDR1 MNHEY and CDR2 SMNVEV (reference sequence). V lost 3 bases, J lost 7 bases, and 13 bases lay in between. The CDR3 nucleotides are TGTGCCAGCAGTTTCTCAGACGGGGTAAATGAGCAGTTCTTC. Translating it yields CASSFSDGVNEQFF.

This clone was counted between two and nine times. J is TRBJ1-5 and V is TRBV27; 7 bases fit TRBD1. The CDR3 sequence is 16 residues long. V trimming: 2 bases; J trimming: 2 bases; junction bases outside the gene matches: 6. Germline values: CDR1 MNHEY, CDR2 SMNVEV (reference sequence). CDR3 DNA sequence: TGTGCCAGCAGTTTAACTACAGGGGTCGGCAATCAGCCCCAGCATTTT. Translated: CASSLTTGVGNQPQHF.

The chain uses TRBV3-1 (or the pseudogene TRBV3-2) and TRBJ2-3; 8 positions agree with TRBD1. Germline loops: CDR1 LGHDT, CDR2 YNNKEL (reference sequence). There are 17 residues in the CDR3. Losses at the gene ends were 2 bases for V and 2 bases for J; bases not matched to a gene: 9. The CDR3 sequence: CASSQPGGRGITDTQYF. The CDR3 nucleotides read TGTGCCAGCAGCCAACCAGGGGGCAGGGGGATCACAGATACGCAGTATTTT.

This clone was seen a few times. Other DNA sequences from this sample encode an identical CDR3 as well. Here the CDR3 reads CASSWDRGTDTQYF. CDR3 coding DNA: TGTGCCAGCAGCTGGGACAGGGGCACAGATACGCAGTATTTT. The chain carries TRBV5-4 and TRBJ2-3, with TRBD1 identical over 9 bases. The length of the CDR3 is 14 residues. Losses at the gene ends were 3 bases for V and 1 base for J; bases not matched to a gene: 0. The germline gives CDR1 SGHNT, CDR2 YYREEE (reference sequence).

The chain recombines TRBV28 with TRBJ2-1; 9 bases are shared with TRBD2. V was clipped by 7 bases and J by 13 bases; unmatched bases: 14. CDR3 length: 14 residues. CDR1 is MDHEN, CDR2 SYDVKM, per germline. The CDR3 region has the DNA TGTGCCAGCACCCAGGTATTAGCGGGGGACCTACAGTTCTTC. This codes for CASTQVLAGDLQFF.

The V call is TRBV6-5, the J call TRBJ1-6, with TRBD1 as a possible D gene (5 bases). This CDR3 has 15 residues. CDR1 is MNHEY and CDR2 is SVGAGI in the germline V gene. Trimming took 5 bases from V and 2 from J, leaving 10 bases between them. CDR3 loop: CASSRQQTYNSPLHF. For the CDR3, the DNA is TGTGCCAGCAGTAGACAGCAAACCTATAATTCACCCCTCCACTTT.

V is TRBV7-9 and J is TRBJ1-6; D gene uncertain. The CDR3 has 16 amino acids. Between the trimmed V and J ends, which lost 5 bases and 9 bases, there was a span of 20 bases. Germline V gene sequence: CDR1 SEHNR, CDR2 FQNEAQ (reference sequence). The CDR3 region has the DNA TGTGCCAGCAGCCTCAGGAGGGAGGGAGTAGGTTCACCCCTCCACTTT. It translates to CASSLRREGVGSPLHF.

V gene TRBV6-2 or TRBV6-3 combines with J gene TRBJ1-6; D may be TRBD1 (5 bases). Trimming cost V 2 bases and J 12 bases, with 11 bases left between them. Germline V gene data show CDR1 as MNHEY and CDR2 as SVGEGT. CDR3 length equals 13 residues. CDR3 region: CASSYVPGKPLHF. For the CDR3, the DNA is TGTGCCAGCAGTTACGTACCAGGGAAACCCCTCCACTTT.

Comment on this clone: The same CDR3 can be traced to other DNA sequences in this sample. The V call is TRBV4-1, the J call TRBJ2-7, with 7 bases that match TRBD1. The germline CDR1 and CDR2 sequences are MGHRA and YSYEKL. V was clipped by 4 bases and J by 2 bases; unmatched bases: 5. The CDR3 is made up of 14 amino acids. CDR3 nucleotides: TGCGCCAGCAGCCCACGACAGGGCCCCTACGAGCAGTACTTC. It yields the protein CASSPRQGPYEQYF.

The chain joins TRBV11-2 to TRBJ2-7; perhaps TRBD2 as D (5 bases). V lost 1 base and J 0 bases, leaving 10 bases between the germline ends. Germline loops: CDR1 SGHAT, CDR2 FQNNGV. CDR3 size: 15 residues. The CDR3 DNA is TGTGCCAGCAGCTTAGCCGTTCGGGGCTCCTACGAGCAGTACTTC. Translation gives CASSLAVRGSYEQYF.

The V and J genes are TRBV4-2 and TRBJ1-5; D is unclear. V was clipped by 0 bases and J by 4 bases, with 4 bases between them. The germline V gene encodes CDR1 LGHNA and CDR2 YNFKEQ. CDR3 length: 13 amino acids. The CDR3 reads CASSQDRNQPQHF. In DNA form, the CDR3 reads TGTGCCAGCAGCCAAGACAGGAATCAGCCCCAGCATTTT.

V gene TRBV30 combines with J gene TRBJ1-1, with 9 bases identical to TRBD1. The CDR3 contains 15 residues. Trimming removed 1 base from V and 7 bases from J; junction bases left unmatched: 10. Germline loops: CDR1 GTSNPN, CDR2 SVGIG (reference sequence). CDR3 nucleotides: TGTGCCTGGAGTGCCACACAAATGGGACAGGGTGAAGCTTTCTTT. Protein sequence: CAWSATQMGQGEAFF. Full variable domain (outside the CDR3, taken from reference TRBV30 and TRBJ1-1): SQTIHQWPATLVQPVGSPLSLECTVEGTSNPNLYWYRQAAGRGLQLLFYSVGIGQISSEVPQNLSASRPQDRQFILSSKKLLLSDSGFYLCAWSATQMGQGEAFFGQGTRLTVV.